The 29 T cell receptor beta chains listed next were all sequenced from one sample in a study of liver allograft versus peripheral blood T cells. Across the whole study: Transplanted-liver and recipient peripheral blood T cell receptor repertoires were compared.

MiXCR, run by TCRdb on the reads, gives a single entry per CDR3 protein. This table has roughly 3,500 distinct CDR3 sequences, around 20% appearing once. The source of these receptors is a human patient who had a liver transplant. Among the T cells, some may be from the graft donor.

The chain is built from TRBV28 and TRBJ1-1; no reliable D call. V lost 5 bases, J lost 6 bases, and 10 bases lay in between. The germline V gene encodes CDR1 MDHEN and CDR2 SYDVKM. This CDR3 has 12 residues. CDR3 DNA sequence: TGTGCCAGCAGTCCCCGCTCCGCTGAAGCTTTCTTT. It yields the protein CASSPRSAEAFF. Complete variable domain (other parts from reference TRBV28 and TRBJ1-1): DVKVTQSSRYLVKRTGEKVFLECVQDMDHENMFWYRQDPGLGLRLIYFSYDVKMKEKGDIPEGYSVSREKKERFSLILESASTNQTSMYLCASSPRSAEAFFGQGTRLTVV.

This clonotype is judged medium-sized (0.01 to 0.1%). This rearrangement joins TRBV6-5 to TRBJ2-7, with D perhaps matching TRBD2 (6 bases). The CDR3 is 14 residues long. V lost 4 bases, J lost 2 bases, and 12 bases lay in between. Germline values: CDR1 MNHEY, CDR2 SVGAGI. The CDR3 DNA reads as TGTGCCAGCAGTTTGGGACTGTCAACCTACGAGCAGTACTTC. It translates to CASSLGLSTYEQYF.

In this sample, this clonotype is medium-sized (0.01 to 0.1%). The gene calls are TRBV28 and TRBJ2-3, with no clear D. The CDR3 runs 15 residues. Trimming pared 5 bases from V and 1 base from J, leaving 13 bases between. Looked up from germline, CDR1 is MDHEN and CDR2 is SYDVKM. The CDR3 spells CASSRSQVGTDTQYF. CDR3 bases: TGTGCCAGCAGTCGCAGCCAGGTCGGCACAGATACGCAGTATTTT.

This clonotype was recorded a few times. The rearrangement links TRBV25-1 to TRBJ2-7; TRBD2 matches 15 bases. Looked up from germline, CDR1 is MGHDK and CDR2 is SYGVNS. The CDR3 is 19 amino acids. The junction had 10 bases not matched to a gene; V was cut back by 2 bases and J by 2 bases. DNA for the CDR3: TGTGCCAGCAGTGAACCGCCGGGACTAGCGGGAGGTGGGACCTACGAGCAGTACTTC. Translation gives CASSEPPGLAGGGTYEQYF.

On this clonotype itself: A much larger clonotype is one base distant, so this may be a read error. V is TRBV27 and J is TRBJ1-5; D remains ambiguous. Germline CDR1 reads MNHEY; CDR2 reads SMNVEV (reference sequence). Trimming took off 10 bases at V and 6 bases at J, with 7 bases between the two ends. This CDR3 comprises 10 residues. CDR3 nucleotides: TGTGCCAACGCCGGTCAGCCCCAGCATTTT. Its translation is CANAGQPQHF.

By share, this clonotype ranks as medium-sized. This rearrangement joins TRBV7-9 to TRBJ1-2; unclear D gene. Germline CDR1 SEHNR, CDR2 FQNEAQ (reference sequence). This CDR3 spans 17 amino acids. Trimming cost V 5 bases and J 2 bases, with 21 bases left between them. The CDR3 nucleotides are TGTGCCAGCAGCCATGGTGAAGTCGGCAGAACCAACTATGGCTACACCTTC. Its translation is CASSHGEVGRTNYGYTF.

V usage is TRBV12-5 and J usage is TRBJ2-3; 8 positions agree with TRBD2. CDR3 length equals 15 residues. CDR1 is LGHNT and CDR2 is FRNRAP in the germline V gene. Trimming at V came to 7 bases and at J to 1 base, leaving 7 bases not matched to a gene. This CDR3 reads CASEAGDLGTDTQYF. The DNA for the CDR3 is TGTGCTAGTGAAGCGGGGGACTTGGGCACAGATACGCAGTATTTT.

This clonotype has more than one count but fewer than ten. This chain joins TRBV10-2 and TRBJ1-1; 7 nucleotides line up with TRBD1. The CDR3 is made up of 13 amino acids. Germline loops: CDR1 WSHSY, CDR2 SAAADI. V shed 6 bases, J shed 4 bases, and the junction held 5 bases outside the gene matches. The CDR3 is CASSTGAVTEAFF. DNA for the CDR3: TGCGCCAGCAGCACAGGGGCTGTCACTGAAGCTTTCTTT.

This clonotype was seen a few times. The chain joins TRBV19 to TRBJ1-1; D uncertain. The CDR3 totals 13 residues. Trimming removed 2 bases from V and 1 base from J, with 5 bases in between. Germline assignment: CDR1 LNHDA and CDR2 SQIVND (reference sequence). The CDR3 DNA is TGTGCCAGTAGTATACAGGAGAACACTGAAGCTTTCTTT. Residues: CASSIQENTEAFF.

V is TRBV9 and J is TRBJ1-6; tentative D call: TRBD1 (6 bases). The CDR3 spans 14 residues. Trimming took 0 bases from V and 9 from J, leaving 10 bases between them. CDR1 and CDR2 from the germline V gene are SGDLS and YYNGEE. The CDR3, as DNA: TGTGCCAGCAGCGTAGTCGCAGGGGTTTCACCCCTCCACTTT. Amino acids: CASSVVAGVSPLHF.

By share, this clonotype ranks as medium-sized. This chain connects TRBV19 to TRBJ2-1, with D possibly TRBD1 on 6 matching bases. This CDR3 contains 13 residues. V gave up 6 bases and J gave up 11 bases, with 17 bases separating them. Germline values: CDR1 LNHDA, CDR2 SQIVND (reference sequence). The CDR3: CASRHRDIQKQFF. The DNA of the CDR3 is TGTGCCAGTAGGCATCGGGACATCCAGAAGCAGTTCTTC.

This clonotype was seen repeatedly, ten times or more. The chain recombines TRBV28 with TRBJ2-2; 9 nucleotides align to TRBD2. Germline trimming cut 6 bases from V and 6 bases from J; bases unmatched to any gene: 20. This CDR3 contains 19 residues. Germline CDR1 reads MDHEN; CDR2 reads SYDVKM. CDR3 DNA: TGTGCCAGCAGCCCTGATGAGGCGGGGGGGTATCTCTTTGCCGGGGAGCTGTTTTTT. Encoded protein: CASSPDEAGGYLFAGELFF.

This clonotype is labeled as medium-sized. This chain joins TRBV15 and TRBJ1-6, with D perhaps matching TRBD1 (5 bases). The CDR3 contains 13 residues. Looked up from germline, CDR1 is LNHNV and CDR2 is YYDKDF (reference sequence). With 8 bases removed from V and 5 bases from J, the gap between germline ends came to 10 bases. Here the CDR3 DNA reads TGTGCCACCGGCCAGGGTCATAATTCACCCCTCCACTTT. This encodes CATGQGHNSPLHF.

This clonotype qualifies as medium-sized. The genes are TRBV12-3 or TRBV12-4 and TRBJ1-2, with D perhaps matching TRBD1 (5 bases). Trimming shortened V by 3 bases and J by 2 bases, and 7 bases separated the two germline ends. The CDR3 runs to 13 residues. CDR3 coding DNA: TGTGCCAGCAGTTTGGGGGGGAACTATGGCTACACCTTC. Its protein is CASSLGGNYGYTF.

By frequency in the sample, this clonotype is medium-sized (0.01 to 0.1%). The V gene is TRBV20-1, the J gene TRBJ2-1, with 8 bases fitting TRBD2. The germline CDR1 and CDR2 sequences are DFQATT and SNEGSKA (reference sequence). CDR3 length equals 14 residues. V gave up 0 bases and J gave up 9 bases; unmatched junction bases: 7. CDR3 bases: TGCAGTGCTAGAGATGGGGAGCGGGAGTTTGAGCAGTTCTTC. Protein sequence: CSARDGEREFEQFF.

By share of the sample, this clonotype is medium-sized. The chain recombines TRBV13 with TRBJ2-7, with D possibly being TRBD1 (6 bases). The germline gives CDR1 PRHDT, CDR2 FYEKMQ (reference sequence). The CDR3 extends over 19 amino acids. Trimming left V 1 base short and J 1 base short, with 23 bases between. The CDR3 nucleotides are TGTGCCAGCAGCTTAGCCGGGCAGGGGTCCCTTCGCGGGTCCTACGAGCAGTACTTC. This encodes CASSLAGQGSLRGSYEQYF.

By its share, this clonotype is medium-sized (0.01 to 0.1%). This sequence joins TRBV6-5 and TRBJ2-1; 10 nucleotides agree with TRBD2. Germline-derived CDR1 and CDR2 are MNHEY and SVGAGI. Trimming took 7 bases from V and 8 from J; bases not matched to a gene: 11. CDR3 length: 15 amino acids. The CDR3 sequence is CASTLGSGGMDEQFF. The CDR3 nucleotides are TGTGCCAGCACCCTAGGTAGCGGGGGGATGGATGAGCAGTTCTTC.

In its sample, this clonotype is medium-sized. The chain recombines TRBV28 with TRBJ1-2, with D unresolved. The CDR3 consists of 12 residues. The germline gives CDR1 MDHEN, CDR2 SYDVKM. V was clipped by 6 bases and J by 5 bases, with 10 bases between them. As DNA, the CDR3 is TGTGCCAGCAGCGAGGACCGTTATGGCTACACCTTC. As protein: CASSEDRYGYTF.

This clonotype showed up just a few times. The V call is TRBV9, the J call TRBJ1-2, with TRBD1 as a possible D gene (5 bases). The V end lost 4 bases, the J end lost 4 bases, and 20 bases lay between the germline ends. The CDR3 runs 16 residues. The germline gives CDR1 SGDLS, CDR2 YYNGEE. CDR3 sequence: CASSRGAAPGGYGYTF. The CDR3 nucleotides read TGTGCCAGCAGCCGAGGGGCAGCCCCCGGCGGCTATGGCTACACCTTC.

This clonotype was observed once. The chain has TRBV6-5 and TRBJ1-1; tentative D call: TRBD1 (6 bases). Trimming removed 6 bases from V and 8 bases from J, with 13 bases in between. CDR1 and CDR2 from the germline V gene are MNHEY and SVGAGI. There are 12 residues in the CDR3. The CDR3 loop reads CASSSDRSEAFF. CDR3 in DNA: TGTGCCAGCAGCTCCGACAGGTCGGAAGCTTTCTTT.

This clonotype was counted many times. The chain carries TRBV20-1 and TRBJ2-2; TRBD2 agrees at 8 bases. Germline loops: CDR1 DFQATT, CDR2 SNEGSKA (reference sequence). V lost 2 bases to trimming and J lost 3 bases; unmatched junction nucleotides: 5. The length of the CDR3 is 15 residues. The CDR3 nucleotides are TGCAGTGCTAGATGGCGGGGGGACCACACCGGGGAGCTGTTTTTT. Translation gives CSARWRGDHTGELFF.

This clonotype was counted many times. As DNA, the CDR3 is TGTGCCAGCAGCTTTCCAGGGGTTTGGGATGGCTACACCTTC. This encodes CASSFPGVWDGYTF. The chain recombines TRBV5-5 with TRBJ1-2; tentatively, D is TRBD1 (6 bases). The CDR3 has 14 amino acids. Trimming removed 2 bases at V and 6 bases at J, with 14 bases between. CDR1 is SGHKS, CDR2 YYEKEE, per germline (reference sequence).

This clonotype is labeled as large (0.1 to 1%). The chain recombines TRBV28 with TRBJ2-3; 12 bases line up with TRBD2. V dropped 6 bases and J dropped 2; count of bases not matched to a gene: 6. Germline loops: CDR1 MDHEN, CDR2 SYDVKM. The length of the CDR3 is 16 residues. The CDR3: CASRPWTSGATDTQYF. Here the CDR3 DNA reads TGTGCCAGCAGACCCTGGACTAGCGGGGCCACAGATACGCAGTATTTT.

In its sample, this clonotype ranks as medium-sized. CDR3 amino acids: CASSSSGGSQETQYF. CDR3 nucleotides: TGTGCCAGCAGTTCCTCGGGGGGCTCCCAAGAGACCCAGTACTTC. The rearrangement uses TRBV6-6 and TRBJ2-5; possible D gene TRBD2, 7 bases. CDR3 length: 15 residues. CDR1 is MNHNY, CDR2 SVGAGI, per germline (reference sequence). V lost 4 bases to trimming and J lost 1 base, with 13 bases between them.

This clonotype has a handful of counts. This chain connects TRBV20-1 to TRBJ2-1; 8 bases line up with TRBD2. Germline V gene lookup returns CDR1 DFQATT and CDR2 SNEGSKA (reference sequence). With V trimmed by 3 bases and J by 4 bases, 2 bases remained unmatched. This CDR3 region has 13 residues. The CDR3 loop reads CSASSSGYNEQFF. The DNA of the CDR3 is TGCAGTGCTAGTTCTAGCGGGTACAATGAGCAGTTCTTC.

This clonotype is categorized as medium-sized. The chain links TRBV18 to TRBJ2-7; D possibly uses TRBD1 or TRBD2 (5 bases each). The V and J ends lost 2 bases and 2 bases respectively, with 10 bases between them. The CDR3 covers 14 residues. Germline V lookup: CDR1 KGHSH, CDR2 LQKENI. The CDR3 DNA reads TGTGCCAGCTCACCATCGGGGACCACCTACGAGCAGTACTTC. It encodes CASSPSGTTYEQYF.

This clonotype ranks as medium-sized. V usage is TRBV27 and J usage is TRBJ2-5; the match to TRBD1 covers 8 bases. CDR3 size: 12 residues. CDR1 is MNHEY, CDR2 SMNVEV, per germline (reference sequence). J lost 7 bases, V lost 6 bases, and 4 bases had no gene match. CDR3 in amino acids: CASSLQGGTQYF. The CDR3 bases are TGTGCCAGCAGCCTACAGGGGGGGACCCAGTACTTC.

The rearrangement joins TRBV28 to TRBJ2-3; the match to TRBD2 covers 14 bases. The germline CDR1 and CDR2 sequences are MDHEN and SYDVKM. This CDR3 spans 16 amino acids. With V trimmed by 6 bases and J by 2 bases, 4 bases remained unmatched. CDR3 sequence: CASSLTSGRVTDTQYF. For the CDR3, the DNA is TGTGCCAGCAGCCTGACTAGCGGGAGGGTCACAGATACGCAGTATTTT. Full variable domain (rest looked up from reference TRBV28 and TRBJ2-3): DVKVTQSSRYLVKRTGEKVFLECVQDMDHENMFWYRQDPGLGLRLIYFSYDVKMKEKGDIPEGYSVSREKKERFSLILESASTNQTSMYLCASSLTSGRVTDTQYFGPGTRLTVL.

This clonotype is labeled as medium-sized. The chain joins TRBV6-1 to TRBJ2-7, with 8 positions matching TRBD2. This CDR3 is built from 17 residues. Germline V gives CDR1 MNHNS, CDR2 SASEGT. With 2 bases clipped from V and 3 bases from J, the junction kept 12 bases outside the gene matches. The CDR3 bases are TGTGCCAGCAGTGAATGGAAGCTAGCGGGCGGGGGCTACGAGCAGTACTTC. Protein sequence: CASSEWKLAGGGYEQYF.